A selection of T cell receptor beta chains follows, all from one sample in a study of metastatic and nonmetastatic thyroid tumors. TCRdb reanalyzed the PCR reads with MiXCR. The sample shows 30,000 to 35,000 clones, over 12% of them seen only once. Sequencing was carried out using blood. The receptors originated from a male donor with papillary thyroid cancer or a benign thyroid nodule (not recorded which). Some clones in this sample may be carry-over from other donors' samples. CDR3s include the opening cysteine and the closing phenylalanine or tryptophan. The D gene is left open where the match is weak. Part of the rows lack a size; the others show once, few, many or a class for expanded clones.

abundance | j_gene | v_gene | d_gene | CDR3nt | CDR3aa
many | TRBJ1-3 | TRBV20-1 | - | TGCAGTGCGGAAGACACAAACTCTGGAAACACCATATATTTT | CSAEDTNSGNTIYF
many | TRBJ2-6 | TRBV5-5 | - | TGTGCCAGCAGCTTGGGGCGGTCACTCTCTGGGGCCAACGTCCTGACTTTC | CASSLGRSLSGANVLTF
- | TRBJ2-2 | TRBV20-1 | TRBD2 | TGCAGTGCAAGGGGCAGCGGGATTAGTAGGACCGGGGAGCTGTTTTTT | CSARGSGISRTGELFF
many | TRBJ1-1 | TRBV30 | - | TGTGCCTGGAGCTGGGCGAGGGGAACTGCTGAAGCTTTCTTT | CAWSWARGTAEAFF
many | TRBJ2-7 | TRBV28 | - | TGTGCCAGCAAGGGACCCCTAGGCGAGCAGTACTTC | CASKGPLGEQYF
- | TRBJ1-2 | TRBV28 | - | TGTGCCAGCAGTCTTTTGGCTGGCTACACCTTC | CASSLLAGYTF
many | TRBJ1-2 | TRBV5-6 | TRBD1 | TGTGCCAGCAGTCAGGACAGGGGTATCCGCTATAACTATGGCTACACCTTC | CASSQDRGIRYNYGYTF
many | TRBJ1-3 | TRBV7-2 | - | TGTGCCAGCAGCTTATTACAGCACTCTGGAAACACCATATATTTT | CASSLLQHSGNTIYF
many | TRBJ2-2 | TRBV3-1 | TRBD2 | TGTGCCAGCAGTATGACTAGCGGGAGAGGACCCGGGGAGCTGTTTTTT | CASSMTSGRGPGELFF
many | TRBJ2-3 | TRBV19 | - | TGTGCCAGTAGTATAGGGGTCATAGGGGGGAGAGTTAGCACAGATACGCAGTATTTT | CASSIGVIGGRVSTDTQYF
many | TRBJ2-5 | TRBV19 | - | TGTGCCAGTAGTATCGGGGCATCGGCCGAGACCCAGTACTTC | CASSIGASAETQYF
many | TRBJ2-5 | TRBV4-1 | TRBD2 | TGCGCCAGCAGCCAAGGGCTAGCGGGAGTCGGGGGGTTAGCGGAGACCCAGTACTTC | CASSQGLAGVGGLAETQYF
many | TRBJ1-6 | TRBV5-1 | TRBD1 | TGCGCCAGCAGCTTGGTTCCGGGTCAGGGGGACCTCCACTTT | CASSLVPGQGDLHF
many | TRBJ1-3 | TRBV6-1 | - | TGTGCCAGCACGGCAGCCTCGTCCTCTGGAAACACCATATATTTT | CASTAASSSGNTIYF